This T cell receptor (beta chain) was documented in a study of technical replicates of blood from four donors. In this sample, this clone turned up once. TCRdb's table, derived via immunoSEQ multiplex PCR, lists solely in-frame clones and lacks some. Altogether around 98,000 clones are present, approximately 94% being singletons, with the ten largest covering 0.2% to 0.25%. Germline CDR1 SNHLY, CDR2 FYNNEI. Trimming cost V 2 bases and J 7 bases, with 8 bases left between them. The CDR3 is 12 amino acids. Sequencing was performed on T cells isolated from PBMCs. The receptor was derived from a human donor in good health. The genes are TRBV2 and TRBJ1-1; D is unresolved. The CDR3: CASSEYSFEAFF. The CDR3 bases are TGTGCCAGCAGTGAATACAGTTTTGAAGCTTTCTTT.